This passage covers 11 T cell receptor beta chains from one sample sequenced in a study of cytomegalovirus exposure and HLA in healthy donors. The PCR had 60 Vbeta and 13 Jbeta primers. Generated by immunoSEQ multiplex PCR, the TCRdb table keeps only in-frame clones and is missing some. The table lists over 150,000 clones, roughly four fifths of them singletons. Sequenced input: PBMCs. The receptors originated from a woman aged 30 to 39 in good health and CMV-seropositive.

To note about this clone: Distinct nucleotide sequences in the sample also encode this CDR3. V and J are TRBV28 and TRBJ2-7; possible D gene TRBD2, 5 bases. The CDR3 sequence is 12 residues long. CDR1 and CDR2 from the germline V gene are MDHEN and SYDVKM. V was clipped by 2 bases and J by 4 bases, with 6 bases between them. The CDR3 DNA reads as TGTGCCAGCAGTTTAACGGGATACGAGCAGTACTTC. Translated: CASSLTGYEQYF.

The chain employs TRBV5-4 and TRBJ2-5, with D perhaps matching TRBD1 (6 bases). The CDR3 is 13 amino acids. Looked up from germline, CDR1 is SGHNT and CDR2 is YYREEE (reference sequence). V shed 4 bases and J shed 2 bases, with 9 bases lying between them. The CDR3 DNA sequence: TGTGCCAGCAGCGGGGGCCTTCAAGAGACCCAGTACTTC. Translation: CASSGGLQETQYF.

The J gene is TRBJ1-2, the V gene TRBV5-1; possible D gene TRBD1, 6 bases. CDR3 length equals 15 residues. CDR1 SGHRS and CDR2 YFSETQ come from the germline V gene. V was cut by 0 bases and J by 3 bases, with 12 bases left in between. The DNA for the CDR3 is TGCGCCAGCAGCTTGGTTGGGGGCGCGGACTATGGCTACACCTTC. It specifies CASSLVGGADYGYTF.

In this sample, this clone turned up once. This chain links TRBV9 with TRBJ1-2; a weak D match, TRBD1 (6 bases). Trimming cost V 0 bases and J 4 bases, with 13 bases left between them. The V gene's germline CDR1 is SGDLS and CDR2 YYNGEE. The CDR3 spans 15 residues. As DNA, the CDR3 is TGTGCCAGCAGCGTAGAAGGCAGGGGAAGCTATGGCTACACCTTC. Its translation: CASSVEGRGSYGYTF. The full variable domain, rest sourced from reference TRBV9 and TRBJ1-2, is DSGVTQTPKHLITATGQRVTLRCSPRSGDLSVYWYQQSLDQGLQFLIQYYNGEERAKGNILERFSAQQFPDLHSELNLSSLELGDSALYFCASSVEGRGSYGYTFGSGTRLTVV.

V is TRBV19 and J is TRBJ2-1; weak D call: TRBD1 (6 bases). The V gene's germline CDR1 is LNHDA and CDR2 SQIVND (reference sequence). V was trimmed by 4 bases and J by 0 bases, leaving 10 bases between them. CDR3 size: 15 residues. CDR3 DNA: TGTGCCAGTAGTACAACAGGGAACTCCTACAATGAGCAGTTCTTC. The encoded protein is CASSTTGNSYNEQFF.

The CDR3 coding sequence is TGTGCCAGCAGAGAGCTCTCTGGGGCCAACGTCCTGACTTTC. Translation gives CASRELSGANVLTF. The rearrangement uses TRBV7-9 and TRBJ2-6, with D hard to call. Per the germline V gene, CDR1 is SEHNR and CDR2 is FQNEAQ (reference sequence). V lost 6 bases and J lost 0, with 6 bases in between. This CDR3 contains 14 residues.

The chain uses TRBV28 and TRBJ1-5, with TRBD1 matching over 8 bases. The germline gives CDR1 MDHEN, CDR2 SYDVKM. Trimming took 5 bases from V and 2 from J; bases not matched to a gene: 5. The length of the CDR3 is 15 residues. CDR3 DNA sequence: TGTGCCAGCAGTCCACAGGGGGTAGGCAATCAGCCCCAGCATTTT. Its protein is CASSPQGVGNQPQHF. The full variable domain, rest sourced from reference TRBV28 and TRBJ1-5, is DVKVTQSSRYLVKRTGEKVFLECVQDMDHENMFWYRQDPGLGLRLIYFSYDVKMKEKGDIPEGYSVSREKKERFSLILESASTNQTSMYLCASSPQGVGNQPQHFGDGTRLSIL.

V and J are TRBV6-6 and TRBJ1-2; D gene ambiguous. Trimming stripped 6 bases from V and 7 bases from J, with 12 bases between. Germline assignment: CDR1 MNHNY and CDR2 SVGAGI (reference sequence). The CDR3 covers 12 residues. CDR3 bases: TGTGCCAGCAGCACGGAGGGTAGTGGCTACACCTTC. Its translation is CASSTEGSGYTF.

Regarding this clone: The identical CDR3 is also encoded by other nucleotide sequences in the sample. V usage is TRBV27 and J usage is TRBJ1-5, with TRBD1 matching 8 bases. The CDR3 contains 14 residues. V dropped 3 bases and J dropped 4; count of bases not matched to a gene: 2. Germline assignment: CDR1 MNHEY and CDR2 SMNVEV (reference sequence). The CDR3 nucleotides are TGTGCCAGCAGTTTTCAGGGGGCGAATCAGCCCCAGCATTTT. This encodes CASSFQGANQPQHF.

The rearrangement joins TRBV27 to TRBJ2-3; the match to TRBD1 covers 9 bases. This CDR3 comprises 15 residues. With 4 bases clipped from V and 1 base from J, the junction kept 3 bases outside the gene matches. Looked up from germline, CDR1 is MNHEY and CDR2 is SMNVEV (reference sequence). This CDR3 is CASSSRDRGTDTQYF. The CDR3 DNA reads TGTGCCAGCAGTTCCCGGGACAGGGGCACAGATACGCAGTATTTT.

This clone was detected a few times. The chain joins TRBV28 to TRBJ2-3; no definite D call. The CDR3 has 13 amino acids. Trimming took 4 bases from V and 2 from J, leaving 7 bases between them. From germline, CDR1 is MDHEN and CDR2 SYDVKM. CDR3 in amino acids: CASSSTYTDTQYF. The CDR3 nucleotides are TGTGCCAGCAGTTCCACTTACACAGATACGCAGTATTTT.